This TCR beta chain was captured by sequencing in a study of blood T cells in healthy people across ages. About this clonotype: Its antigen is as yet unknown.

V lost 6 bases to trimming and J lost 0 bases, with 15 bases between them. The CDR3 has 16 residues. The V gene's germline CDR1 is MNHEY and CDR2 SVGAGI. The second PCR ran about 6 to 12 cycles with a sample-barcoded 5' primer and J-beta primers. Each TCR beta cDNA got a 12-nucleotide random molecular identifier. Each CDR3 protein is one row after TCRdb ran MiXCR on the 5' RACE reads. The table has around 1.5 million distinct CDR3 sequences, about 32% seen once. Broader study findings: Higher naive T cell percentage went strongly together with higher TCR beta diversity. Roughly linearly, TCR beta diversity per million T cells fell as age increased.

This chain uses TRBV6-5 with TRBJ1-5, with D tentatively TRBD1 (5 bases). This clonotype originated in a young woman in good health. The material sequenced was blood. The CDR3 DNA follows: TGTGCCAGCAGAAGAACCGGGGCTAATAGCAATCAGCCCCAGCATTTT. This sequence encodes CASRRTGANSNQPQHF.